What follows describes a single T cell receptor beta chain. The antigen remains undetermined. The sample comes from a study of cytomegalovirus exposure and HLA in healthy donors. Study-wide context: Researchers previously reported finding roughly 120 million unique TCR beta sequences from roughly 170 million T cells.

The germline gives CDR1 LNHDA, CDR2 SQIVND (reference sequence). Trimming removed 7 bases from V and 1 base from J, with 16 bases in between. CDR3 size: 15 residues. General study findings and limits: There were 150 or so TCR beta chains listed as cytomegalovirus-associated.

Researchers ran the PCR with 60 Vbeta and 13 Jbeta primers. TCRdb's table, derived via immunoSEQ multiplex PCR, lists solely in-frame clones and lacks some. The repertoire has 110,000 or so clones, approximately 74% of them found once; the top ten carry 4% to 5%. The chain joins TRBV19 to TRBJ2-5, with a possible D match to TRBD2 (5 bases). The clonotype was recovered from a woman aged 40 to 50 in good health and CMV-seropositive. The source material was PBMCs. Here the CDR3 reads CASNSGWAGQETQYF. DNA for the CDR3: TGTGCCAGTAACTCCGGCTGGGCGGGCCAAGAGACCCAGTACTTC.